A single sample gave rise to the 12 T cell receptor beta chains below, sequenced in a study of CD8+ T cells in alopecia areata. Following extraction, RNA underwent reverse transcription to cDNA, which served as the sequencing template. TCRdb's copy holds only in-frame clones and misses some; the assay was immunoSEQ multiplex PCR. The repertoire holds 120,000 or so clones, with about 50% as singletons. What was sequenced was NKG2D-low CD8+ T cells sorted from blood. The receptors were sampled from a human donor with alopecia areata.

The chain combines TRBV30 with TRBJ2-7; TRBD1 matches 9 bases. CDR3 length: 14 residues. Germline lookup yields CDR1 GTSNPN and CDR2 SVGIG (reference sequence). The J segment lost 0 bases and the V segment lost 7 bases, leaving 7 bases of the junction unmatched. The chain's CDR3 is CASSPGQGSYEQYF. Here the CDR3 DNA reads TGTGCCTCCTCCCCGGGACAGGGCTCCTACGAGCAGTACTTC. Filled out from reference TRBV30 and TRBJ2-7, the complete variable domain reads SQTIHQWPATLVQPVGSPLSLECTVEGTSNPNLYWYRQAAGRGLQLLFYSVGIGQISSEVPQNLSASRPQDRQFILSSKKLLLSDSGFYLCASSPGQGSYEQYFGPGTRLTVT.

V is TRBV4-3 and J is TRBJ2-1; possibly TRBD1 for D (6 bases). CDR1 LGHNA and CDR2 YSLEER come from the germline V gene. V was trimmed by 1 base and J by 5 bases, leaving 9 bases between them. The CDR3 has 14 amino acids. Here the CDR3 DNA reads TGCGCCAGCAGCCAAGGGGGGCTAAACAATGAGCAGTTCTTC. Encoded protein: CASSQGGLNNEQFF.

This chain connects TRBV6-4 to TRBJ2-3; weak D call: TRBD2 (5 bases). This CDR3 has 15 amino acids. Trimming took 2 bases from V and 0 from J, leaving 9 bases between them. Germline loops: CDR1 MRHNA, CDR2 SNTAGT. CDR3 sequence reads: CASSDGRTSTDTQYF. CDR3 sequence (DNA): TGTGCCAGCAGTGACGGGCGGACTAGCACAGATACGCAGTATTTT.

This clone turned up a few times. The gene calls are TRBV12-5 and TRBJ2-1; D uncertain. Germline CDR1 is LGHNT and CDR2 is FRNRAP. Deletions cut 0 bases from V and 4 bases from J, with 16 bases between. CDR3 length: 17 residues. The CDR3 reads CASGLVVLSTAYNEQFF. The CDR3 DNA sequence: TGTGCTAGTGGTTTGGTAGTGTTGAGCACGGCGTACAATGAGCAGTTCTTC.

The CDR3 sequence: CSVEDRPDSNEQFF. The DNA of the CDR3 is TGCAGCGTTGAAGATCGTCCGGACAGTAATGAGCAGTTCTTC. This sequence joins TRBV29-1 and TRBJ2-1, with D possibly being TRBD1 (6 bases). Germline loops: CDR1 SQVTM, CDR2 ANQGSEA. V was pared by 0 bases and J by 7 bases, with 13 bases between. This CDR3 is 14 amino acids long.

This clone was seen a handful of times. The rearrangement joins TRBV29-1 to TRBJ1-1; no reliable D call. V was cut by 8 bases and J by 6 bases, with 19 bases left in between. Germline-derived CDR1 and CDR2 are SQVTM and ANQGSEA. This CDR3 is 13 amino acids long. The CDR3 loop is CSLRRSKAPEAFF. The CDR3 DNA sequence: TGCAGCTTACGACGGAGTAAGGCGCCTGAAGCTTTCTTT.

The chain carries TRBV5-6 and TRBJ2-7; D possibly corresponds to TRBD2 (6 bases). The length of the CDR3 is 13 residues. Trimming pared 4 bases from V and 4 bases from J, leaving 12 bases between. Per the germline V gene, CDR1 is SGHDT and CDR2 is YYEEEE. CDR3 nucleotide sequence: TGTGCCAGCAGCGTGGGGGGTTATTACGAGCAGTACTTC. Amino acid sequence: CASSVGGYYEQYF.

This clone occurred once. The chain carries TRBV30 and TRBJ1-5; 7 bases agree with TRBD1. The ends lost 1 base at V and 4 bases at J; junction bases unmatched: 7. The CDR3 consists of 15 residues. Germline loops: CDR1 GTSNPN, CDR2 SVGIG (reference sequence). The CDR3 bases are TGTGCCTGGAGTGGGTTAGGGACAGCTAATCAGCCCCAGCATTTT. Protein sequence: CAWSGLGTANQPQHF.

The gene calls are TRBV27 and TRBJ1-2; D remains ambiguous. This CDR3 has 14 residues. Per germline, CDR1 MNHEY and CDR2 SMNVEV (reference sequence). V shed 8 bases and J shed 6 bases, with 19 bases lying between them. This CDR3 reads CASYGGLDLHGYTF. In DNA form, the CDR3 reads TGTGCCAGCTACGGAGGGTTGGATCTCCATGGCTACACCTTC.

This clone has only a few counts. Other DNA sequences in this sample translate to the same CDR3. The chain employs TRBV29-1 and TRBJ2-2, with D uncertain. The CDR3 has 13 amino acids. Trimming removed 4 bases at V and 0 bases at J, with 6 bases between. The germline CDR1 and CDR2 sequences are SQVTM and ANQGSEA. CDR3 in DNA: TGCAGCGTTGTGACCCCGAACACCGGGGAGCTGTTTTTT. Amino acids: CSVVTPNTGELFF.

This clone was detected a few times. CDR3 nucleotide sequence: TGCAGCGTGGCCCCGGACGGAGAGACCCAGTACTTC. It specifies CSVAPDGETQYF. This chain connects TRBV29-1 to TRBJ2-5; D unresolved. V gave up 6 bases and J gave up 4 bases, with 12 bases separating them. Germline V gene sequence: CDR1 SQVTM, CDR2 ANQGSEA. CDR3 length: 12 amino acids.

The rearrangement joins TRBV7-9 to TRBJ2-7, with TRBD1 identical over 7 bases. Germline CDR1 is SEHNR and CDR2 is FQNEAQ (reference sequence). Trimming at V came to 5 bases and at J to 5 bases, leaving 12 bases not matched to a gene. This CDR3 has 15 amino acids. The CDR3 DNA sequence: TGTGCCAGCAGCCGACGACAGGGACAGTCCCACGAGCAGTACTTC. This encodes CASSRRQGQSHEQYF.